This T cell receptor (beta chain) was documented in a study of cytomegalovirus exposure and HLA in healthy donors (TCRdb year 2017). Describing the broader study: An earlier analysis of approximately 600 of the donors reported 250 to 300 Gb of sequence data and 117 million unique TCR beta sequences from 150 million to 200 million T cells. The study combined high-throughput TCR immunosequencing, statistical association of individual TCRs with disease status, and machine learning to predict cytomegalovirus infection status. Four to six DR-DQ haplotypes were handled as single units for association and clustering, since linkage in the cohort was strong. Class I and class II HLA loci were covered by the typing at four-digit resolution. Among 300 to 500 genotyped donors of the cohort, an average of approximately 220,000 unique TCR beta nucleotide sequences was sequenced per donor, of which approximately 18% were non-productive. Rather than using new phenotypic data, the later analysis identified candidate immune exposures from TCR beta sequences and from how often those sequences occurred across donors. A later analysis re-examined previously published TCR beta repertoires from over 500 donors and added high-resolution HLA genotyping to investigate patterns of TCR occurrence. Every discovery cohort repertoire had been produced on one sequencing platform. Among the roughly 400 genotyped donors, around 81% belonged to the genetic ancestry cluster associated with self-reported Caucasian donors. A later genetic analysis used genome-wide SNP genotypes for about 65% of the 666 donors, treating that subset as a discovery cohort. An early release covering roughly 580 HLA-typed donors comprised 250 to 350 gigabases of sequencing data and around 85 million unique TCR sequences. In an earlier analysis of 500 to 650 of the donors, high-throughput TCR beta sequencing was used to judge whether each TCR beta V gene segment behaved as functional or pseudogenic. Donor age, sex, ethnicity and CMV serostatus were compiled alongside the repertoire data. The study aimed to test whether cataloging public T cell receptors could reveal signatures of past pathogen exposure. A separate validation cohort of 100 to 150 different subjects was used in addition to the 666-subject first cohort. The study profiled the T cell repertoires of approximately 700 subjects by immunosequencing and related them to cytomegalovirus serostatus. The number of typed donors differed by locus: roughly 629-640 for A, B, C, DRB1 and DQB1; about 520 for DQA1; around 580 for DPA1; and around 490 for DPB1.

Including the terminal cysteine and phenylalanine, the CDR3 comprises 16 residues. The only DNA kept is the CDR3, 48 bases in frame from the first base. The V end loses 2 bases and the J end loses 6 bases, and a stretch of 17 bases separates them. Per the germline V gene, MNHNS is the CDR1 and SASEGT is the CDR2. Findings and caveats that apply to the study as a whole: Some IMGT-functional V segments, including TRBV6-2 and TRBV6-3, could not be told apart with the 87-base-pair reads, so those segments were excluded. In this cohort, only TCR beta chains were sequenced, and detectable features were limited by the absence of alpha or paired-chain data. A further reported finding was that TCR beta sequences accurately predicted the HLA-A and HLA-B alleles for most subjects in the first cohort. Correlated functional status among segregating V segments might be attributable to linkage disequilibrium, but an unknown experimental factor could not be ruled out. In both the original and validation cohorts, the classifier was reported to diagnose cytomegalovirus status with high specificity and sensitivity. In an earlier analysis of 587 of the donors, most TCR beta V segments appeared in productive rearrangements about 87% or about 30% of the time, broadly matching IMGT annotations. A later genetic analysis associated a missense DCLRE1C variant with V-gene and J-gene trimming of TCR beta chains, and an independent cohort replicated the association. Specific HLA alleles were associated with about 17,000 TCR beta sequences at a false discovery rate of 0.05 in a later analysis. According to a later genetic analysis, donors in an Asian-associated ancestry cluster had fewer N-insertions in productive TCRs than the roughly 670-donor mean. In a later analysis, most CMV-associated TCR beta chains were found to appear HLA-restricted, with HLA associations seemingly driven largely by CMV exposure. A few of the identified cytomegalovirus-associated TCR beta chains were confirmed in vitro to be specific for cytomegalovirus antigens. In a later analysis, several top co-occurrence clusters were reported to appear linked to parvovirus B19, influenza, CMV and Epstein-Barr virus. In a later analysis, TCR association rates were found to vary across HLA loci, with the most associated TCRs seen for DRB1 alleles and the fewest for HLA-C alleles. When HLA alleles, especially DR and DQ, strongly co-occurred, TCR associations were difficult to assign to individual alleles. CMV serostatus was the only immune exposure information available for the cohort. According to the authors, the approach could potentially be generalized to other disease states and immunological phenotypes. Because HLA typing was missing for some donors at each locus, association tests included only the typed subset. Roughly uniform sequencing depth across donors was assumed in presence/absence analyses, although this assumption may not hold. A total of 150 to 200 TCR beta chains were listed by the study as associated with cytomegalovirus. About 15 rarely observed V segments, including chromosome 9 orphons, were excluded from the earlier analysis of approximately 600 of the donors because counts were too low. A cluster of highly shared sequence variants was judged likely to be a technical artifact of the sequencing pipeline. Most TCR sequences were observed very rarely across donors, whereas some public TCRs were present in many individuals. Compared with equally common non-associated chains, HLA-associated TCR beta chains in a later analysis were more clonally expanded and had lower generation probabilities.

The cohort was made up of around 720 healthy bone marrow donors. At the time of sampling, every cohort member was nominally healthy, though immune exposures that went unrecorded were likely present. The donor tested CMV seropositive and was one of the 289 seropositive cohort members. Every donor gave a peripheral blood sample, and the peripheral blood mononuclear cells from that sample were used for TCR beta sequencing. Genomic DNA extraction from the blood cell samples was performed with the Qiagen DNeasy Blood Extraction Kit. In regard to this clone: What this receptor recognizes is not known. Base qualities are not recorded, but no much larger clone differs from it by a single base.

The library was produced with the immunoSEQ multiplex PCR assay. For the multiplex PCR, a mixture combining 60 forward primers for TCR Vbeta segments and 13 reverse primers for TCR Jbeta segments was used. A multiplex PCR assay on genomic DNA amplified the CDR3 region of rearranged TCR beta genes. The amplified TCR beta libraries were sequenced on the Illumina HiSeq System as 87-base-pair reads. The authors processed their data as follows. In a later analysis, about 80 million unique TCR beta chains were counted across the approximately 620 repertoires, and roughly 9.9 million of these chains were shared by at least two donors. A nearest-neighbor algorithm error-corrected the raw reads and collapsed the reads into unique sequences, merging closely related sequences to remove PCR and sequencing errors. To assign V, D and J gene segments, CDR3 sequences were aligned to IMGT reference sequences. For a sequence to be retained, a match of at least six nucleotides was required to both a V gene segment and a J gene segment. Rearrangements were called productive when the CDR3 lacked stop codons and stayed in frame with V and J; all others were non-productive. CDR3 was defined by IMGT convention, running from the second conserved V-encoded cysteine to the conserved J-encoded phenylalanine. In an earlier analysis of roughly 610 of the donors, sequences lacking an unambiguous match to a single V gene segment were excluded. In an earlier analysis of some 590 of the donors, a V segment was called functional when productive rearrangements were above 56.7%, and segregating when the standard deviation between donors exceeded 5%. A statistical classification framework was developed to diagnose cytomegalovirus status using the catalog of TCR beta chain sequences. A later analysis assigned V and J genes by comparing TCR nucleotide sequences with IMGT/GENE-DB human TR gene sequences. A later analysis assigned CDR3 sequences and most-parsimonious VDJ recombination scenarios with the TCRdist pipeline. A later analysis defined each TCR beta chain by its CDR3 amino acid sequence plus V-gene family, and excluded reads lacking a unique V-gene family. To address suspected cross-contamination and a sequencing artifact, a later analysis removed around 600 highly shared, low-generation-probability nucleotide sequences. In a later analysis, a clonal expansion index for each public chain was calculated from normalized within-repertoire ranks of inferred template counts. A later analysis computed generation probabilities with a VDJ recombination model fitted to out-of-frame rearrangements, and checked the results against IGoR. In a later analysis, hypergeometric tests were used to score TCR-TCR, TCR-HLA and TCR-CMV co-occurrence, with a repertoire-size bias correction applied to TCR pairs. False discovery rates were estimated in a later analysis by permuting HLA or CMV assignments 20 times. In a later analysis, co-occurring TCRs were grouped using DBSCAN, with TCRdist sequence similarity added in when clustering inside HLA-allele-positive subsets. For co-occurrence clustering, repertoires with fewer than 30,000 or more than 120,000 public chains were excluded, along with a handful of repertoires with anomalous nucleotide sharing. The table comes from immuneACCESS by way of TCRdb, which keeps in-frame sequences with V and J called. Part of the clones is missing from these tables; in studies checked, under half for an unresolved V gene and the rest for unknown reasons. From that table come the V and J calls and clone size; the DNA was used to work out D and trimming. The sample profile shows tens of thousands of clones; roughly 63% of them were found once. Together, the top ten hold 5.9% of the sample.

Sequencing was done on a sample of PBMCs. This clonotype was sampled from a boy between 10 and 17 years old in good health and CMV-seropositive. This receptor chain uses TRBV6-1 and TRBJ1-5, with the D gene not clear enough to name. CDR3 region: CASSELSVWGGQPQHF. The sequenced DNA is TGTGCCAGCAGTGAATTGAGTGTGTGGGGAGGTCAGCCCCAGCATTTT.